The T cell receptor beta chain described here comes from a study of Graves' ophthalmopathy and Graves' hyperthyroidism. In the case of this clonotype: Its antigen remains unidentified.

Using RNA transcripts, the TCR beta CDR3 regions were amplified. Following a first-round RT-PCR that used HTBI primers, a second-round multiplex PCR was carried out. TCRdb analysed the multiplex PCR reads with MiXCR anew, one entry per CDR3 protein. The sample comprises over a million distinct CDR3 sequences, about two fifths of which are singletons, and approximately 12% rests with the top ten. Study-wide results and limits: Blood also harbored most expanded thyroid clonotypes above 0.001 frequency.

The hyperthyroidism patients had a new diagnosis of under 2 months' duration and were aged 18 to 65. Clinical symptoms, serum thyroxine, TRAb, thyroid ultrasound and orbital computed tomography were relied on for diagnosis. The sequencing sample was made of peripheral blood or thyroid tissue (not recorded which). The sequence derives from an adult man with Graves' hyperthyroidism.

DNA of the CDR3: TGTGCCGCGCTTACAGGGGGCATAGAGACCCAGTACTTC. Its protein product is CAALTGGIETQYF. This chain links TRBV24-1 with TRBJ2-5; TRBD1 matches at 9 bases. Germline CDR1 is KGHDR and CDR2 is SFDVKD. Trimming cost V 12 bases and J 4 bases; bases outside gene matches: 8. This CDR3 comprises 13 residues.